This is a list of T cell receptor beta chains from one sample in a study of blood T cell repertoires in COVID-19. The protocol was immunoSEQ multiplex PCR, while the TCRdb copy is restricted to in-frame clones and leaves out a portion. The sample has around 300,000 clones, 90% seen once. Sequencing used peripheral blood. These receptors all stem from a woman aged 25 to 39 with COVID-19, enrolled during active disease. Each CDR3 is given without its conserved first and last residue.

AISGTAYGNTIY | TRBJ1-3 | TRBV10-3
ASSVVAGGQQEQF | TRBJ2-1 | TRBV9
ASSIQPSYGYT | TRBJ1-2 | TRBV19
ASSQGAHTGELF | TRBJ2-2 | TRBV6-4
ATSDHGELF | TRBJ2-2 | TRBV24-1
ASSSRTGGGTDTQY | TRBJ2-3 | TRBV27
ASSVGQGIKNSPLH | TRBJ1-6 | TRBV9
ASSLQGPGGGELF | TRBJ2-2 | TRBV5-1
ASSEAYGTVDYEQY | TRBJ2-7 | TRBV6-1
ASSEASGGNQPQH | TRBJ1-5 | TRBV6-1
SASNRDKFSGNTIY | TRBJ1-3 | TRBV20-1
ASSLEQWNTGELF | TRBJ2-2 | TRBV5-1
AWSIRVEAF | TRBJ1-1 | TRBV30
ASSLDSLNSYT | TRBJ1-2 | TRBV7-9
ASSQDLQADQPQH | TRBJ1-5 | TRBV4-2
ASSFSAGAGNTIY | TRBJ1-3 | TRBV7-9
ASTPASAGTQY | TRBJ2-5 | TRBV6-5
ASSEAAGEGPQF | TRBJ2-1 | TRBV6-1
ATTYLNPPRGDTQY | TRBJ2-3 | TRBV24-1
ASSETTEMGYT | TRBJ1-2 | TRBV25-1
ASSIDRGLVQPQH | TRBJ1-5 | TRBV19
ASSLGGLAGGLENEQF | TRBJ2-1 | TRBV27
ASSRDLRADTQY | TRBJ2-3 | TRBV28
ASSLLGQGLNEQY | TRBJ2-7 | TRBV7-9
ASSNNLGGGTEAF | TRBJ1-1 | TRBV7-2
ASSIEGLAGLEQY | TRBJ2-7 | TRBV19
ASSWGVGAEQY | TRBJ2-7 | TRBV19
ASNAGTGGRGYT | TRBJ1-2 | TRBV28
ASSFPGQGSSTDTQY | TRBJ2-3 | TRBV5-4
ASSQESSGYT | TRBJ1-2 | TRBV3-1/TRBV3-2
SVGAQRNTEAF | TRBJ1-1 | TRBV29-1
ASRKDRSNEKLF | TRBJ1-4 | TRBV2
ASSLSLNQPQH | TRBJ1-5 | TRBV27
AWSEGPRVSNQPQH | TRBJ1-5 | TRBV30
ASSYSAGNTEAF | TRBJ1-1 | TRBV6-5
ASSQGPLGGDPYEQY | TRBJ2-7 | TRBV4-1
ASSYSKTGTQPQH | TRBJ1-5 | TRBV6-5
ASSAEAGSYNEQF | TRBJ2-1 | TRBV11-2
ASTLSLGSGSSYNEQF | TRBJ2-1 | TRBV5-5
ASSFRTGAYEQY | TRBJ2-7 | TRBV28
SVDTSGPSYEQY | TRBJ2-7 | TRBV29-1